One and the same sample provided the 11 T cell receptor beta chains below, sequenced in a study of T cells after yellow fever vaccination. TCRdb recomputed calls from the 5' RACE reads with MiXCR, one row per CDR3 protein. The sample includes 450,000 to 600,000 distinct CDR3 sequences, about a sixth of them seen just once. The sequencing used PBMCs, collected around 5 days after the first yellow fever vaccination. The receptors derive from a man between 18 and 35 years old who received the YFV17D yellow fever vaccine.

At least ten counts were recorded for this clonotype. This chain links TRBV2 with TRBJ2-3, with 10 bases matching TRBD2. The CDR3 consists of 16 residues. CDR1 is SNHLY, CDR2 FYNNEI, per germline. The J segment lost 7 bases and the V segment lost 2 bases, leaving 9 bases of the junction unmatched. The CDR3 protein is CASSESPSGGAYTQYF. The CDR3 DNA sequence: TGTGCCAGCAGTGAATCCCCCAGCGGGGGGGCGTATACGCAGTATTTT.

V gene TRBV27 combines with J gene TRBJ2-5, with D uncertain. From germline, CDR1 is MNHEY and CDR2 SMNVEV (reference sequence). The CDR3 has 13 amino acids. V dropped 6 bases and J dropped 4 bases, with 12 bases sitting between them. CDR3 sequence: CASSRPWGETQYF. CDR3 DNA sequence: TGTGCCAGCAGCCGCCCCTGGGGAGAGACCCAGTACTTC.

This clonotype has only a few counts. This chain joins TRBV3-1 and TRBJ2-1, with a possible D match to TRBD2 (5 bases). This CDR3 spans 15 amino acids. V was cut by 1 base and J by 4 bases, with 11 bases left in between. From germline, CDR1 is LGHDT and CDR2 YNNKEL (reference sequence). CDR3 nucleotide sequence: TGTGCCAGCAGCCAAGCTCTCCAGCGGTACAATGAGCAGTTCTTC. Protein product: CASSQALQRYNEQFF.

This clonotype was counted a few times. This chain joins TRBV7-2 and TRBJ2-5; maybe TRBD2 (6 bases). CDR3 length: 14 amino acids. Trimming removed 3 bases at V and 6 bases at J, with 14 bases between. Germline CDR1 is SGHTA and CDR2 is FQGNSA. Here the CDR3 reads CASSLRGAIKTQYF. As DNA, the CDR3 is TGTGCCAGCAGCTTGCGCGGGGCGATAAAGACCCAGTACTTC. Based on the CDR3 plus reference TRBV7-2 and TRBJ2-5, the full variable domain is GAGVSQSPSNKVTEKGKDVELRCDPISGHTALYWYRQSLGQGLEFLIYFQGNSAPDKSGLPSDRFSAERTGGSVSTLTIQRTQQEDSAVYLCASSLRGAIKTQYFGPGTRLLVL.

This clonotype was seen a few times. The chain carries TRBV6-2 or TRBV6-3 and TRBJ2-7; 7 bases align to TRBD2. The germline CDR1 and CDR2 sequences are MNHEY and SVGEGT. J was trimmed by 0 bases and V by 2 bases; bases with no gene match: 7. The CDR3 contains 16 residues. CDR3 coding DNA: TGTGCCAGCAGTTACGAGCTAGCGGTTAACTCCTACGAGCAGTACGTC. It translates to CASSYELAVNSYEQYV.

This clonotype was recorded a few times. CDR3 sequence reads: CASSTLPGEDTQYF. The CDR3 region has the DNA TGCGCCAGCAGTACCTTACCAGGGGAGGATACGCAGTATTTT. The chain has TRBV5-1 and TRBJ2-3; the D gene is possibly TRBD1 (6 bases). From germline, CDR1 is SGHRS and CDR2 YFSETQ. There are 14 residues in the CDR3. V lost 5 bases, J lost 6 bases, and 16 bases lay in between.

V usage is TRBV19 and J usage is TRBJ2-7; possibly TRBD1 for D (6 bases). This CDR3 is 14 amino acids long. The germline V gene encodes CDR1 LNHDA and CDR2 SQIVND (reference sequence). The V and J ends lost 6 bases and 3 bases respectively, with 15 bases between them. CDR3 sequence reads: CASSKATRGYEQYF. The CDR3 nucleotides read TGTGCCAGTAGCAAGGCGACCAGGGGCTACGAGCAGTACTTC.

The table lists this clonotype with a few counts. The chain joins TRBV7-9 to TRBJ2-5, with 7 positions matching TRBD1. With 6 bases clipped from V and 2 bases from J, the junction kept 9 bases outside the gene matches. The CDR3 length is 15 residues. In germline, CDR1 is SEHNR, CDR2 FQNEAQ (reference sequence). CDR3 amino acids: CASSRQGPPQETQYF. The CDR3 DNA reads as TGTGCCAGCAGTCGACAGGGTCCCCCTCAAGAGACCCAGTACTTC.

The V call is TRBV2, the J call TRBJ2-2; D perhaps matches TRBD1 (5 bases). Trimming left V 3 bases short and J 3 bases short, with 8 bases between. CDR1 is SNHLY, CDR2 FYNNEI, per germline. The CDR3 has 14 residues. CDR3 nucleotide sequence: TGTGCCAGCAGTGATCAGGGATACACCGGGGAGCTGTTTTTT. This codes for CASSDQGYTGELFF.

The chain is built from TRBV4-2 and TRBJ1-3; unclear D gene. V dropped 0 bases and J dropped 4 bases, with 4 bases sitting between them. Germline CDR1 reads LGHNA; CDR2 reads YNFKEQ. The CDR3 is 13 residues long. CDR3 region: CASSQDTGNTIYF. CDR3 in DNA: TGTGCCAGCAGCCAAGATACAGGAAACACCATATATTTT.

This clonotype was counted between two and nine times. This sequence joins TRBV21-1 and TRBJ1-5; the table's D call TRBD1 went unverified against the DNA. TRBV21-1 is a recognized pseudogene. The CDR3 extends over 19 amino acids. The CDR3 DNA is TGTGCCAGCAGCAAAAGTGGTCTTATCGGCAGACAGGGGAATCAGCCCCAGCATTTT. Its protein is CASSKSGLIGRQGNQPQHF.